Listed below are T cell receptor beta chains from one sample, sequenced in a study of blood T cell repertoires in COVID-19. Clones were read by immunoSEQ multiplex PCR, and TCRdb kept only the in-frame ones, dropping some. The sample holds approximately 200,000 clones, around 84% seen once. The source material was peripheral blood. All receptors come from a man aged 45-65 years with acute or convalescent COVID-19. Each CDR3 is given with its conserved first and last residue. Fields, in order: V gene, J gene, clone size, D gene, CDR3 DNA, CDR3 protein. A D gene is named only where the DNA matches it firmly. Clone size, where shown, is once, few, many, or a class for clones that have expanded.

v_gene: TRBV11-3; j_gene: TRBJ2-7; abundance: .; d_gene: .; CDR3nt: TGTGCCAGCAGCCCCCGGAGGGGAGACGAGCAGTACTTC; CDR3aa: CASSPRRGDEQYF
v_gene: TRBV5-1; j_gene: TRBJ1-6; abundance: .; d_gene: .; CDR3nt: TGCGCCAGCAGCTTTACAGGCGAAGATTCACCCCTCCACTTT; CDR3aa: CASSFTGEDSPLHF
v_gene: TRBV19; j_gene: TRBJ1-1; abundance: .; d_gene: TRBD1; CDR3nt: TGTGCCAGTCGGGACAGGGGGATTATGAACACTGAAGCTTTCTTT; CDR3aa: CASRDRGIMNTEAFF
v_gene: TRBV7-3; j_gene: TRBJ2-1; abundance: .; d_gene: .; CDR3nt: TGTGCCAGCAGCTTAAGCGCTCTCAATGAGCAGTTCTTC; CDR3aa: CASSLSALNEQFF
v_gene: TRBV19; j_gene: TRBJ1-5; abundance: .; d_gene: .; CDR3nt: TGTGCCAGTAGTATAGTAGGGGGCAATCAGCCCCAGCATTTT; CDR3aa: CASSIVGGNQPQHF
v_gene: TRBV29-1; j_gene: TRBJ2-2; abundance: .; d_gene: .; CDR3nt: TGCAGCGGAGACAGCACGAACACCGGGGAGCTGTTTTTT; CDR3aa: CSGDSTNTGELFF
v_gene: TRBV6-6; j_gene: TRBJ2-3; abundance: .; d_gene: .; CDR3nt: TGTGCCAGCAGCCCCAGGGAAAGCACAGATACGCAGTATTTT; CDR3aa: CASSPRESTDTQYF
v_gene: TRBV18; j_gene: TRBJ1-5; abundance: .; d_gene: .; CDR3nt: TGTGCCAGCTCACCACCGGGGGGGCCGAGTCAGCCCCAGCATTTT; CDR3aa: CASSPPGGPSQPQHF
v_gene: TRBV18; j_gene: TRBJ1-5; abundance: .; d_gene: TRBD1; CDR3nt: TGTGCCAGCTCACCTACTGCGGGTCAGGGGGGCGATCAGCCCCAGCATTTT; CDR3aa: CASSPTAGQGGDQPQHF
v_gene: TRBV11-1; j_gene: TRBJ2-1; abundance: .; d_gene: TRBD2; CDR3nt: TGTGCCAGCAGTCTAGCGGGATACTACAATGAGCAGTTCTTC; CDR3aa: CASSLAGYYNEQFF
v_gene: TRBV5-6; j_gene: TRBJ2-4; abundance: .; d_gene: .; CDR3nt: TGTGCCAGCAGCCGGGGCCCGGAGGGCATTCAGTACTTC; CDR3aa: CASSRGPEGIQYF
v_gene: TRBV5-6; j_gene: TRBJ2-2; abundance: .; d_gene: .; CDR3nt: TGTGCCAGCAGCTTGCAGAATTACGGGGAGCTGTTTTTT; CDR3aa: CASSLQNYGELFF
v_gene: TRBV11-2; j_gene: TRBJ2-3; abundance: .; d_gene: .; CDR3nt: TGTGCCAGCAGCTGGGGCGCTAGCCTGGGGGCGGATACGCAGTATTTT; CDR3aa: CASSWGASLGADTQYF
v_gene: TRBV5-1; j_gene: TRBJ2-7; abundance: .; d_gene: TRBD1; CDR3nt: TGCGCCAGCAGCTTGGGAGGGACAGCAGATTACGAGCAGTACTTC; CDR3aa: CASSLGGTADYEQYF
v_gene: TRBV6-5; j_gene: TRBJ2-1; abundance: few; d_gene: .; CDR3nt: TGTGCCAGCAATGCCGCGCTTTACAATGAGCAGTTCTTC; CDR3aa: CASNAALYNEQFF
v_gene: TRBV6-5; j_gene: TRBJ1-2; abundance: .; d_gene: .; CDR3nt: TGTGCCAGCAGTTCCTACAGGGATGGAGGCTACACCTTC; CDR3aa: CASSSYRDGGYTF
v_gene: TRBV10-1; j_gene: TRBJ1-1; abundance: few; d_gene: .; CDR3nt: TGCGCCAGCAGTGAACAGCCGAACACTGAAGCTTTCTTT; CDR3aa: CASSEQPNTEAFF
v_gene: TRBV5-1; j_gene: TRBJ1-1; abundance: .; d_gene: .; CDR3nt: TGCGCCAGCAGGTCCCTAAACACTGAAGCTTTCTTT; CDR3aa: CASRSLNTEAFF
v_gene: TRBV7-6; j_gene: TRBJ2-3; abundance: .; d_gene: .; CDR3nt: TGTGCCAGCAGCTTAGGGGTGGGGGCCTACGTAGATACGCAGTATTTT; CDR3aa: CASSLGVGAYVDTQYF
v_gene: TRBV5-1; j_gene: TRBJ1-6; abundance: .; d_gene: TRBD1; CDR3nt: TGCGCCAGCAGCTTAGGACAGGATAATTCACCCCTCCACTTT; CDR3aa: CASSLGQDNSPLHF
v_gene: TRBV30; j_gene: TRBJ1-2; abundance: .; d_gene: .; CDR3nt: TGTGCCTGGAGTGTACTGGGGCCGTGGGGCTACACCTTC; CDR3aa: CAWSVLGPWGYTF
v_gene: TRBV4-1; j_gene: TRBJ1-2; abundance: .; d_gene: TRBD1; CDR3nt: TGCGCCAGCAGCCTCTCCCGGGACAGGGTAGAAGGCTACACCTTC; CDR3aa: CASSLSRDRVEGYTF
v_gene: TRBV11-2; j_gene: TRBJ1-1; abundance: .; d_gene: .; CDR3nt: TGTGCCAGCAGCCCCATGAACACTGAAGCTTTCTTT; CDR3aa: CASSPMNTEAFF
v_gene: TRBV4-1; j_gene: TRBJ2-3; abundance: .; d_gene: .; CDR3nt: TGCGCCAGCAGCCAAAGCGGCACAGATACGCAGTATTTT; CDR3aa: CASSQSGTDTQYF
v_gene: TRBV29-1; j_gene: TRBJ1-2; abundance: .; d_gene: .; CDR3nt: TGCAGCGTCGGTTCCGCCCTGGGTCGGGATGGCTACACCTTC; CDR3aa: CSVGSALGRDGYTF
v_gene: TRBV2; j_gene: TRBJ1-1; abundance: many; d_gene: .; CDR3nt: TGTGCCAGCAGGGACACGAACACTGAAGCTTTCTTT; CDR3aa: CASRDTNTEAFF
v_gene: TRBV7-9; j_gene: TRBJ2-1; abundance: once; d_gene: .; CDR3nt: TGTGCCAGCAGCTTGGTTGGGGGCGTCGGGAATGAGCAGTTCTTC; CDR3aa: CASSLVGGVGNEQFF
v_gene: TRBV6-6; j_gene: TRBJ1-5; abundance: once; d_gene: TRBD1; CDR3nt: TGTGCCAGCAGCTACGGGACAGGTAGTATTCAGCCCCAGCATTTT; CDR3aa: CASSYGTGSIQPQHF
v_gene: TRBV27; j_gene: TRBJ1-5; abundance: .; d_gene: .; CDR3nt: TGTGCCAGCAGTCCCGGACAGATTAATTATCAGCCCCAGCATTTT; CDR3aa: CASSPGQINYQPQHF
v_gene: TRBV7-9; j_gene: TRBJ1-2; abundance: .; d_gene: .; CDR3nt: TGTGCCAGCAGCTTAATGCCCAGATATGGCTACACCTTC; CDR3aa: CASSLMPRYGYTF
v_gene: TRBV12-3/TRBV12-4; j_gene: TRBJ2-5; abundance: .; d_gene: TRBD1; CDR3nt: TGTGCCAGCTCCAGGGGGCTAGAGACCCAGTACTTC; CDR3aa: CASSRGLETQYF
v_gene: TRBV19; j_gene: TRBJ2-4; abundance: .; d_gene: .; CDR3nt: TGTGCCAGTAGTTCAGCGGGCCAGGCGAGAAACATTCAGTACTTC; CDR3aa: CASSSAGQARNIQYF
v_gene: TRBV5-1; j_gene: TRBJ1-2; abundance: .; d_gene: .; CDR3nt: TGCGCCAGCAGCCCCCCGACAGCCGATGGCTATGGCTACACCTTC; CDR3aa: CASSPPTADGYGYTF
v_gene: TRBV3-1/TRBV3-2; j_gene: TRBJ1-6; abundance: .; d_gene: .; CDR3nt: TGTGCCAGCAGCCAAGAGGGGCTGGGGAATTCACCCCTCCACTTT; CDR3aa: CASSQEGLGNSPLHF
v_gene: TRBV5-1; j_gene: TRBJ2-1; abundance: .; d_gene: .; CDR3nt: TGCGCCAGCAGCTTGGGGCAGGGTTGGAATGAGCAGTTCTTC; CDR3aa: CASSLGQGWNEQFF
v_gene: TRBV7-9; j_gene: TRBJ1-1; abundance: .; d_gene: TRBD1; CDR3nt: TGTGCCAGCAGCCCTGGGACAGGGAATTCTGAAGCTTTCTTT; CDR3aa: CASSPGTGNSEAFF
v_gene: TRBV5-1; j_gene: TRBJ1-2; abundance: .; d_gene: TRBD1; CDR3nt: TGCGCCAGCAGCTTGGGCCAGGGGGCTGGTGGCTACACCTTC; CDR3aa: CASSLGQGAGGYTF
v_gene: TRBV3-1/TRBV3-2; j_gene: TRBJ2-1; abundance: .; d_gene: .; CDR3nt: TGTGCCAGCAGCCAAGATCTGGGCAGGTATGGCTGGCAGTTCTTC; CDR3aa: CASSQDLGRYGWQFF
v_gene: TRBV3-1/TRBV3-2; j_gene: TRBJ1-3; abundance: .; d_gene: .; CDR3nt: TGTGCCAGCAGCCCGTTCGCTTCCGCCAGCTCTGGAAACACCATATATTTT; CDR3aa: CASSPFASASSGNTIYF
v_gene: TRBV7-2; j_gene: TRBJ2-2; abundance: .; d_gene: TRBD1; CDR3nt: TGTGCCAGCAGGGGGCAGGGGGTAGAAACCGGGGAGCTGTTTTTT; CDR3aa: CASRGQGVETGELFF
v_gene: TRBV27; j_gene: TRBJ1-4; abundance: once; d_gene: .; CDR3nt: TGTGCCAGCAGCAAAACGGGGGGGGGAAAACTGTTTTTT; CDR3aa: CASSKTGGGKLFF
v_gene: TRBV7-9; j_gene: TRBJ1-1; abundance: .; d_gene: TRBD1; CDR3nt: TGTGCCAGCAGCCCAAGGTCCGGGACAGGGTTTCGGAACACTGAAGCTTTCTTT; CDR3aa: CASSPRSGTGFRNTEAFF
v_gene: TRBV11-2; j_gene: TRBJ1-1; abundance: once; d_gene: .; CDR3nt: TGTGCCAGCAGCTTAGTCCGGGGCACTGAAGCTTTCTTT; CDR3aa: CASSLVRGTEAFF
v_gene: TRBV6-5; j_gene: TRBJ2-7; abundance: once; d_gene: TRBD1; CDR3nt: TGTGCCAGCAGTTACTCTGCACAGGGGGCTCAGGGGGAGCAGTACTTC; CDR3aa: CASSYSAQGAQGEQYF
v_gene: TRBV6-5; j_gene: TRBJ1-2; abundance: .; d_gene: TRBD1; CDR3nt: TGTGCCAGCAGAGGGACAGGGAGGTTGTGGGACACCTTC; CDR3aa: CASRGTGRLWDTF
v_gene: TRBV5-8; j_gene: TRBJ1-5; abundance: .; d_gene: .; CDR3nt: TGTGCCAGCAGCTTGGCGAGAGGGATTGCCAATCAGCCCCAGCATTTT; CDR3aa: CASSLARGIANQPQHF
v_gene: TRBV5-6; j_gene: TRBJ1-1; abundance: .; d_gene: .; CDR3nt: TGTGCCAGCCGGGGGGTCGGGCCCGCTTTTGAAGCTTTCTTT; CDR3aa: CASRGVGPAFEAFF
v_gene: TRBV5-4; j_gene: TRBJ2-4; abundance: .; d_gene: .; CDR3nt: TGTGCCAGCAGCTTGGGCAGACTAAAAAACATTCAGTACTTC; CDR3aa: CASSLGRLKNIQYF
v_gene: TRBV5-4; j_gene: TRBJ2-1; abundance: .; d_gene: TRBD2; CDR3nt: TGTGCCAGCAGCTTGGCCGCGGGAATAGCGGGGGCCTTTTATAATGAGCAGTTCTTC; CDR3aa: CASSLAAGIAGAFYNEQFF
v_gene: TRBV7-9; j_gene: TRBJ1-4; abundance: .; d_gene: TRBD1; CDR3nt: TGTGCCAGCAGCTTCGACAGGGAAGGAGAAAAACTGTTTTTT; CDR3aa: CASSFDREGEKLFF
v_gene: TRBV9; j_gene: TRBJ2-7; abundance: .; d_gene: TRBD2; CDR3nt: TGTGCCAGCAGCGTAGCTTCGGGGGGGACCTACGAGCAGTACTTC; CDR3aa: CASSVASGGTYEQYF
v_gene: TRBV5-4; j_gene: TRBJ1-6; abundance: .; d_gene: .; CDR3nt: TGTGCCAGCAGCCGCGGAGGTTGGGAGGGGAATTCACCCCTCCACTTT; CDR3aa: CASSRGGWEGNSPLHF
v_gene: TRBV9; j_gene: TRBJ2-3; abundance: once; d_gene: .; CDR3nt: TGTGCCAGCAGCGTAGGGACTAGCACAGATACGCAGTATTTT; CDR3aa: CASSVGTSTDTQYF
v_gene: TRBV30; j_gene: TRBJ1-2; abundance: once; d_gene: .; CDR3nt: TGTGCCTGGATAAAGCGGGGGGCGGACTATGGCTACACCTTC; CDR3aa: CAWIKRGADYGYTF